The clone carrying this T cell receptor beta chain has more than one count but fewer than ten. Treatment here: randomized to nivolumab then ipilimumab (arm A) or the reverse (arm B). The CDR3 contains 14 residues. Germline CDR1 is SEHNR and CDR2 is FQNEAQ (reference sequence). V lost 1 base and J 4 bases, leaving 10 bases between the germline ends. The data stem from a study of sequential checkpoint blockade in melanoma. Turning to the study itself: Patients were randomized 1:1 to nivolumab-then-ipilimumab or ipilimumab-then-nivolumab first-line. After both sequences, patients received maintenance nivolumab.

Assay: immunoSEQ multiplex PCR; the TCRdb copy retains only in-frame clones and omits some. The sample yields some 18,000 clones, 80% seen once. This specimen was CD8+ T cells sorted from blood (inferred from file names), taken from a patient given nivolumab and ipilimumab in sequence. The chain couples TRBV7-9 to TRBJ1-1; D possibly corresponds to TRBD1 (5 bases). The receptor's source is a human donor with melanoma. The CDR3 coding sequence is TGTGCCAGCAGCTTAGGAAGGGGTTTCACTGAAGCTTTCTTT. This gives the protein CASSLGRGFTEAFF.